This TCR beta chain was recorded in a study of T-cell reconstitution after alpha-beta-depleted transplantation in children. Using unique molecular identifiers, the investigators prepared the TCRbeta library. TCRdb ran MiXCR on the PCR reads and lists one entry per CDR3 protein. The profile covers over 400,000 distinct CDR3 sequences, with roughly 43% appearing a single time and roughly a quarter taken by the ten largest. The CDR3 extends over 9 amino acids. Germline CDR1 is DFQATT and CDR2 is SNEGSKA (reference sequence). V gave up 5 bases and J gave up 8 bases, with 4 bases separating them. This clonotype was counted once.

This clonotype was sampled from a girl aged 2-10 years with aplastic anemia, due to receive a stem cell transplant. The specimen comprised PBMCs, sampled before TCRalphabeta/CD19-depleted stem cell transplant. The J gene is TRBJ2-1, the V gene TRBV20-1; D is undetermined. In DNA, the CDR3 is TGCAGTGCTGGTCATGAGCAGTTCTTC. Translation gives CSAGHEQFF.